Listed below are T cell receptor beta chains from one sample, sequenced in a study of shared clonotypes between healthy human individuals. The repertoire was sequenced with immunoSEQ multiplex PCR; TCRdb's copy has only in-frame clones and lacks some. Of 2 million to 2.5 million clones in the sample, over 85% were seen once. Sequencing was done on a sample of naive CD4+ T cells from PBMCs. The receptor source for this set is a man between 18 and 35 years old in good health. Some clones in this sample may be carry-over from other donors' samples. The CDR3 runs from the conserved cysteine through the conserved F or W. D genes are given only for firm matches. A clone size is listed for some rows: how often the clone was seen (once, few, many), or a class if it is expanded.

J gene: TRBJ2-7; D gene: -; clone size: -; V gene: TRBV11-2; CDR3 protein: CASSLDQLGQYF; CDR3 DNA: TGTGCCAGCAGCTTAGATCAACTGGGGCAGTACTTC
J gene: TRBJ2-4; D gene: TRBD2; clone size: -; V gene: TRBV10-1; CDR3 protein: CASSEEREPKNIQYF; CDR3 DNA: TGCGCCAGCAGTGAGGAGCGGGAGCCCAAAAACATTCAGTACTTC
J gene: TRBJ2-7; D gene: -; clone size: -; V gene: TRBV21-1; CDR3 protein: CASSKVSRGRGTYEQYF; CDR3 DNA: TGTGCCAGCAGCAAAGTATCTCGCGGGAGAGGAACCTACGAGCAGTACTTC
J gene: TRBJ2-2; D gene: -; clone size: -; V gene: TRBV7-3; CDR3 protein: CASSLAHGGAYTGELFF; CDR3 DNA: TGTGCCAGCAGCTTAGCGCATGGCGGGGCTTACACCGGGGAGCTGTTTTTT
J gene: TRBJ1-4; D gene: -; clone size: -; V gene: TRBV2; CDR3 protein: CASSRGEKLFF; CDR3 DNA: TGTGCCAGCAGCAGGGGTGAAAAACTGTTTTTT
J gene: TRBJ1-4; D gene: -; clone size: -; V gene: TRBV4-2; CDR3 protein: CASSLSPGTGNEKLFF; CDR3 DNA: TGTGCCAGCAGCCTCTCCCCCGGGACGGGGAATGAAAAACTGTTTTTT
J gene: TRBJ2-3; D gene: -; clone size: -; V gene: TRBV5-1; CDR3 protein: CASSRSGTDTQYF; CDR3 DNA: TGCGCCAGCAGTAGAAGCGGCACAGATACGCAGTATTTT
J gene: TRBJ1-1; D gene: -; clone size: -; V gene: TRBV4-1; CDR3 protein: CASSQGPRGARENAEAFF; CDR3 DNA: TGCGCCAGCAGCCAAGGGCCGAGAGGGGCAAGGGAGAATGCTGAAGCTTTCTTT
J gene: TRBJ2-3; D gene: TRBD1; clone size: -; V gene: TRBV10-2; CDR3 protein: CASSVTGRRRTDTQYF; CDR3 DNA: TGCGCCAGCAGTGTGACAGGGAGAAGGCGCACAGATACGCAGTATTTT
J gene: TRBJ1-2; D gene: -; clone size: -; V gene: TRBV5-5; CDR3 protein: CASSWGGKSYRYGYTF; CDR3 DNA: TGTGCCAGCAGCTGGGGGGGAAAGTCGTATCGCTATGGCTACACCTTC
J gene: TRBJ2-7; D gene: -; clone size: once; V gene: TRBV4-1; CDR3 protein: CASSRVSRQLYYEQYF; CDR3 DNA: TGCGCCAGCAGCCGCGTTTCTAGGCAGCTCTACTACGAGCAGTACTTC
J gene: TRBJ1-6; D gene: -; clone size: -; V gene: TRBV10-1; CDR3 protein: CASSAIPPNSPLHF; CDR3 DNA: TGCGCCAGCAGTGCGATTCCGCCGAATTCACCCCTCCACTTT
J gene: TRBJ2-2; D gene: -; clone size: -; V gene: TRBV5-1; CDR3 protein: CASSLGTQSTGELFF; CDR3 DNA: TGCGCCAGCAGCTTGGGGACGCAATCCACCGGGGAGCTGTTTTTT
J gene: TRBJ1-2; D gene: -; clone size: -; V gene: TRBV18; CDR3 protein: CASSQGQLNYGYTF; CDR3 DNA: TGTGCCAGCTCCCAAGGACAGCTAAACTATGGCTACACCTTC
J gene: TRBJ2-7; D gene: -; clone size: -; V gene: TRBV28; CDR3 protein: CAITGTFYEQYF; CDR3 DNA: TGTGCCATCACGGGGACATTCTACGAGCAGTACTTC
J gene: TRBJ2-2; D gene: -; clone size: -; V gene: TRBV28; CDR3 protein: CASSSGGPGGTGELFF; CDR3 DNA: TGTGCCAGCAGTTCGGGAGGGCCAGGGGGCACCGGGGAGCTGTTTTTT
J gene: TRBJ2-2; D gene: -; clone size: -; V gene: TRBV25-1; CDR3 protein: CASSEAGSGTTGELFF; CDR3 DNA: TGTGCCAGCAGTGAGGCGGGTAGCGGTACGACCGGGGAGCTGTTTTTT
J gene: TRBJ2-1; D gene: -; clone size: -; V gene: TRBV6-4; CDR3 protein: CASSAVAGPLYNEQFF; CDR3 DNA: TGTGCCAGCAGTGCCGTGGCCGGCCCGCTCTACAATGAGCAGTTCTTC
J gene: TRBJ2-5; D gene: TRBD2; clone size: -; V gene: TRBV7-9; CDR3 protein: CASTVRRTSGRETQYF; CDR3 DNA: TGTGCCAGCACCGTCCGAAGGACTAGCGGGAGGGAGACCCAGTACTTC
J gene: TRBJ2-1; D gene: -; clone size: -; V gene: TRBV4-3; CDR3 protein: CASSQDWSSQNEQFF; CDR3 DNA: TGCGCCAGCAGCCAAGATTGGTCCTCTCAGAATGAGCAGTTCTTC
J gene: TRBJ2-7; D gene: -; clone size: -; V gene: TRBV5-1; CDR3 protein: CASSLDRREQYF; CDR3 DNA: TGCGCCAGCAGCTTGGATAGGAGGGAGCAGTACTTC
J gene: TRBJ1-2; D gene: TRBD1; clone size: -; V gene: TRBV7-2; CDR3 protein: CASSFQGAHGYTF; CDR3 DNA: TGTGCCAGCAGCTTCCAGGGGGCCCATGGCTACACCTTC
J gene: TRBJ2-7; D gene: -; clone size: -; V gene: TRBV28; CDR3 protein: CASSSGTDYEQYF; CDR3 DNA: TGTGCCAGCAGCTCCGGGACGGACTACGAGCAGTACTTC
J gene: TRBJ2-5; D gene: -; clone size: -; V gene: TRBV23-1; CDR3 protein: CASSRQKEGWETQYF; CDR3 DNA: TGCGCCAGCAGTCGACAGAAGGAAGGGTGGGAGACCCAGTACTTC
J gene: TRBJ2-7; D gene: -; clone size: -; V gene: TRBV29-1; CDR3 protein: CSVRRGSYYEQYF; CDR3 DNA: TGCAGCGTCCGCCGGGGGTCCTACTACGAGCAGTACTTC
J gene: TRBJ2-1; D gene: -; clone size: -; V gene: TRBV5-6; CDR3 protein: CASSLLAASQQIF; CDR3 DNA: TGTGCCAGCAGCCTCTTAGCAGCTTCTCAACAAATCTTC
J gene: TRBJ1-1; D gene: -; clone size: -; V gene: TRBV28; CDR3 protein: CASSFHGGFEAFF; CDR3 DNA: TGTGCCAGCAGCTTCCATGGGGGTTTTGAAGCTTTCTTT
J gene: TRBJ2-4; D gene: -; clone size: -; V gene: TRBV11-2; CDR3 protein: CASSFTIGGKNIQYF; CDR3 DNA: TGTGCCAGCAGCTTTACAATAGGAGGCAAAAACATTCAGTACTTC
J gene: TRBJ2-5; D gene: -; clone size: -; V gene: TRBV5-5; CDR3 protein: CASSLAPGWGETQYF; CDR3 DNA: TGTGCCAGCAGCTTGGCCCCGGGTTGGGGAGAGACCCAGTACTTC
J gene: TRBJ2-7; D gene: TRBD2; clone size: -; V gene: TRBV5-1; CDR3 protein: CASSLVRTSVYEQYF; CDR3 DNA: TGCGCCAGCAGCTTGGTTCGGACTAGCGTCTACGAGCAGTACTTC
J gene: TRBJ2-1; D gene: -; clone size: -; V gene: TRBV5-1; CDR3 protein: CASSLEGPYNEQFF; CDR3 DNA: TGCGCCAGCAGCTTGGAGGGCCCCTACAATGAGCAGTTCTTC
J gene: TRBJ2-2; D gene: -; clone size: -; V gene: TRBV2; CDR3 protein: CASSGSPNTGELFF; CDR3 DNA: TGTGCCAGCAGTGGGAGCCCGAACACCGGGGAGCTGTTTTTT